The 19 T cell receptor beta chains presented below share a single source sample, sequenced in a study of T-cell reconstitution after alpha-beta-depleted transplantation in children. Molecular barcoding with unique molecular identifiers was used for the TCRbeta library. MiXCR, run by TCRdb on the PCR reads, gives a single entry per CDR3 protein. The sample contains about 230,000 distinct CDR3 sequences, 9.7% of which appear only once. The sample was PBMCs from the stem cell graft donor, taken from the stem cell graft. The receptors here all came from a human donor who donated a stem cell graft to a child with SCID.

This clonotype was seen repeatedly, ten times or more. The genes are TRBV5-1 and TRBJ1-1; the D is unclear. V gave up 7 bases and J gave up 0 bases, with 13 bases separating them. Germline CDR1 is SGHRS and CDR2 is YFSETQ. There are 14 residues in the CDR3. The CDR3 sequence is CASRTPGVNTEAFF. In DNA, the CDR3 is TGCGCCAGCCGAACCCCCGGGGTGAACACTGAAGCTTTCTTT.

In this sample, this clonotype turned up many times. CDR3 in amino acids: CSARDVGAIWNEKLFF. The CDR3 DNA reads as TGCAGTGCTAGAGATGTAGGGGCGATTTGGAATGAAAAACTGTTTTTT. The chain recombines TRBV20-1 with TRBJ1-4; D may be TRBD1 (5 bases). Germline lookup yields CDR1 DFQATT and CDR2 SNEGSKA (reference sequence). V dropped 0 bases and J dropped 5 bases, with 16 bases sitting between them. The CDR3 runs 16 residues.

This clonotype has ten or more counts. This chain connects TRBV7-9 to TRBJ1-1; D call uncertain. The germline gives CDR1 SEHNR, CDR2 FQNEAQ (reference sequence). The germline V and J ends were trimmed by 3 bases and 3 bases, with 14 bases remaining between them. This CDR3 has 15 amino acids. The CDR3 bases are TGTGCCAGCAGCTTTAACAGAGGGCTCGACACTGAAGCTTTCTTT. This gives the protein CASSFNRGLDTEAFF.

This clonotype was seen many times. The V call is TRBV15, the J call TRBJ2-7; no definite D call. V was pared by 5 bases and J by 1 base, with 3 bases between. This CDR3 is built from 11 residues. CDR1 and CDR2 (germline): LNHNV, YYDKDF (reference sequence). CDR3 DNA: TGTGCCACCAGCTCATCCTACGAGCAGTACTTC. The encoded protein is CATSSSYEQYF.

This clonotype occurred many times. The V call is TRBV5-1, the J call TRBJ2-3, with D tentatively TRBD1 or TRBD2 (5 bases each). Trimming removed 0 bases from V and 5 bases from J, with 13 bases in between. CDR1 SGHRS and CDR2 YFSETQ come from the germline V gene. This CDR3 is built from 15 residues. The CDR3 region has the DNA TGCGCCAGCAGCTTGGTAGGTCAGGGAGTAGATACGCAGTATTTT. The encoded protein is CASSLVGQGVDTQYF.

This clonotype was found many times. The chain is built from TRBV6-5 and TRBJ1-1, with a tentative D call TRBD1 (6 bases). The CDR3 totals 15 residues. Looked up from germline, CDR1 is MNHEY and CDR2 is SVGAGI. V shed 5 bases and J shed 5 bases, with 18 bases lying between them. CDR3 residues: CASSTEYRAATEAFF. In DNA, the CDR3 is TGTGCCAGCAGTACCGAATACAGGGCTGCGACTGAAGCTTTCTTT.

This clonotype was recorded at least ten times. The genes are TRBV12-3 or TRBV12-4 and TRBJ2-1; possible D gene TRBD2, 5 bases. The CDR3 spans 14 residues. V gave up 2 bases and J gave up 10 bases, with 15 bases separating them. The CDR3, as DNA: TGTGCCAGCAGTTTACTGAGGAGTTGGGAGGAGCAGTTCTTC. Translating it yields CASSLLRSWEEQFF.

Ten or more counts support this clonotype. The rearrangement links TRBV24-1 to TRBJ2-5, with TRBD1 matching over 10 bases. V gave up 5 bases and J gave up 5 bases; unmatched junction bases: 13. This CDR3 comprises 17 residues. CDR1 is KGHDR, CDR2 SFDVKD, per germline. CDR3 loop: CATSAGTGDVSWETQYF. The CDR3 DNA reads TGTGCCACCAGTGCAGGGACAGGGGATGTCTCATGGGAGACCCAGTACTTC.

This clonotype was seen many times. This chain links TRBV20-1 with TRBJ2-3, with a possible D match to TRBD2 (5 bases). Trimming pared 5 bases from V and 4 bases from J, leaving 16 bases between. CDR1 and CDR2 from the germline V gene are DFQATT and SNEGSKA (reference sequence). This CDR3 contains 14 residues. Written as DNA, the CDR3 is TGCAGTGCTCTCCCGGACCAGAGGGCAGATACGCAGTATTTT. Its translation is CSALPDQRADTQYF.

This clonotype was counted ten times or more. Mismatch with germline at one junction end may stem from a read error. The rearrangement joins TRBV25-1 to TRBJ1-1, with 7 nucleotides matching TRBD1. This CDR3 is 14 amino acids long. Germline values: CDR1 MGHDK, CDR2 SYGVNS. This CDR3 reads CASSESPRTGRLRF. CDR3 nucleotides: TGTGCCAGCAGTGAATCGCCCCGGACAGGCCGTCTCCGGTTT.

In this sample, this clonotype turned up many times. This chain connects TRBV7-9 to TRBJ1-3, with D possibly matching TRBD1 (6 bases). CDR1 and CDR2 from the germline V gene are SEHNR and FQNEAQ (reference sequence). This CDR3 region has 17 residues. Trimming cost V 5 bases and J 2 bases, with 19 bases left between them. The CDR3 bases are TGTGCCAGCAGCCCCCGACAGGTGGGCGCTCCTGGAAACACCATATATTTT. Protein: CASSPRQVGAPGNTIYF.

This clonotype was seen repeatedly, ten times or more. The J gene is TRBJ2-1, the V gene TRBV20-1; 7 bases fit TRBD1. V shed 4 bases, J shed 5 bases, and the junction held 8 bases outside the gene matches. This CDR3 has 14 amino acids. The germline V gene has CDR1 DFQATT and CDR2 SNEGSKA (reference sequence). The chain's CDR3 is CSATEGGWDNEQFF. CDR3 coding DNA: TGCAGTGCTACGGAAGGGGGCTGGGACAATGAGCAGTTCTTC.

This clonotype was observed many times. The genes are TRBV6-2 or TRBV6-3 and TRBJ2-1; either TRBD1 or TRBD2 may fit D (5 bases each). CDR3 size: 15 residues. The germline CDR1 and CDR2 sequences are MNHEY and SVGEGT. Trimming pared 4 bases from V and 0 bases from J, leaving 10 bases between. CDR3 amino acids: CASSWGSPSYNEQFF. The CDR3 nucleotides are TGTGCCAGCAGTTGGGGGTCCCCCTCCTACAATGAGCAGTTCTTC.

The chain links TRBV4-1 to TRBJ1-5; TRBD1 is a possible D gene (6 bases). The germline V gene has CDR1 MGHRA and CDR2 YSYEKL. The ends were cut back, 1 base at V and 5 bases at J, with 15 bases in the middle. The CDR3 contains 16 residues. The CDR3 bases are TGCGCCAGCAGCCAAGTAGATCAGGGGTGGTATCAGCCCCAGCATTTT. Amino acid sequence: CASSQVDQGWYQPQHF.

In its sample, this clonotype was seen many times. V gene TRBV5-1 combines with J gene TRBJ1-1; D is unresolved. Germline V lookup: CDR1 SGHRS, CDR2 YFSETQ. The V end lost 0 bases, the J end lost 4 bases, and 13 bases lay between the germline ends. CDR3 size: 15 residues. CDR3 loop: CASSLGVGRSTEAFF. CDR3 in DNA: TGCGCCAGCAGCTTGGGTGTAGGGAGGAGCACTGAAGCTTTCTTT.

At least ten counts were recorded for this clonotype. The V and J genes are TRBV5-6 and TRBJ2-2; no firm D call. Germline loops: CDR1 SGHDT, CDR2 YYEEEE. Trimming cost V 4 bases and J 4 bases, with 8 bases left between them. CDR3 length: 13 amino acids. Here the CDR3 reads CASSPETTGELFF. The CDR3 bases are TGTGCCAGCAGCCCGGAGACCACCGGGGAGCTGTTTTTT. Looking up the rest from reference TRBV5-6 and TRBJ2-2 gives the full variable domain: DAGVTQSPTHLIKTRGQQVTLRCSPKSGHDTVSWYQQALGQGPQFIFQYYEEEERQRGNFPDRFSGHQFPNYSSELNVNALLLGDSALYLCASSPETTGELFFGEGSRLTVL.

This clonotype was seen ten or more times. This chain uses TRBV29-1 with TRBJ1-1; TRBD1 matches 8 bases. This CDR3 spans 13 amino acids. V lost 4 bases and J lost 4; bases outside the gene matches: 5. The V gene's germline CDR1 is SQVTM and CDR2 ANQGSEA. The chain's CDR3 is CSVVIQGGTEAFF. CDR3 in DNA: TGCAGCGTTGTGATACAGGGGGGCACTGAAGCTTTCTTT.

In its sample, this clonotype was seen many times. CDR3 in amino acids: CASGGIWLDTQYF. The CDR3 DNA reads TGTGCCAGCGGGGGGATTTGGTTAGATACGCAGTATTTT. This chain joins TRBV19 and TRBJ2-3, with TRBD2 matching 7 bases. With V trimmed by 9 bases and J by 5 bases, 8 bases remained unmatched. The germline gives CDR1 LNHDA, CDR2 SQIVND (reference sequence). This CDR3 is 13 amino acids long.

This clonotype was seen repeatedly, ten times or more. The chain uses TRBV6-1 and TRBJ2-2, with D maybe TRBD2 (6 bases). The CDR3 covers 14 residues. V shed 3 bases and J shed 7 bases, with 12 bases lying between them. Germline assignment: CDR1 MNHNS and CDR2 SASEGT. Here the CDR3 DNA reads TGTGCCAGCAGTGATCATACGCGGGACGGGGAGCTGTTTTTT. Amino acids: CASSDHTRDGELFF.